This T cell receptor (beta chain) was found in a study of T cell changes during pregnancy in multiple sclerosis. The method was immunoSEQ multiplex PCR; TCRdb's version includes in-frame clones alone and lacks a portion of them. The profile shows approximately 23,000 clones, roughly 90% of them singletons. Germline V gene lookup returns CDR1 SEHNR and CDR2 FQNEAQ (reference sequence). The CDR3 totals 16 residues. V lost 1 base, J lost 4 bases, and 6 bases stayed unmatched. The clonotype originates from a female donor with multiple sclerosis, enrolled in a pregnancy study. The chain carries TRBV7-9 and TRBJ2-5; TRBD2 agrees at 10 bases. Sequenced material: CD8+ T cells from peripheral blood mononuclear cells, taken in the first trimester of pregnancy. CDR3 sequence (DNA): TGTGCCAGCAGCTTAGTCCTAGCGGGAGCGGGAGAGACCCAGTACTTC. Protein product: CASSLVLAGAGETQYF.